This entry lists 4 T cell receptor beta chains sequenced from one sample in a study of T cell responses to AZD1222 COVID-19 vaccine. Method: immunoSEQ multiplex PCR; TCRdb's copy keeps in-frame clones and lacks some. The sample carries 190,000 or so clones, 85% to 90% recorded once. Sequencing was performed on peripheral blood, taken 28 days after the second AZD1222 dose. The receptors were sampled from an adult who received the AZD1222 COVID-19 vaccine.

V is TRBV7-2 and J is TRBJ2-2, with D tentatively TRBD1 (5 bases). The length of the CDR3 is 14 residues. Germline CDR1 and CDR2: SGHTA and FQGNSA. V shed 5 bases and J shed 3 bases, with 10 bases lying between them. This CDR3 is CASSARRDTGELFF. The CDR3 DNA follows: TGTGCCAGCAGCGCCCGCAGGGACACCGGGGAGCTGTTTTTT.

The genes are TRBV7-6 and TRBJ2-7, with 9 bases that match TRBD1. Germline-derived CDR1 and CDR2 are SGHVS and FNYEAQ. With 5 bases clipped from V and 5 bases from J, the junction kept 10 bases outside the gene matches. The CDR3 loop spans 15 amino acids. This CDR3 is CASSPRDRVPDEQYF. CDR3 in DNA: TGTGCCAGCAGCCCCCGGGACAGGGTCCCCGACGAGCAGTACTTC.

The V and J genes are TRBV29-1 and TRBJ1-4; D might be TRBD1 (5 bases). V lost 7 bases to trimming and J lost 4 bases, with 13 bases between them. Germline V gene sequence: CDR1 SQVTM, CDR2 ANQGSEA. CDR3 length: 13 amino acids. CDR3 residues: CSGQRLGNEKLFF. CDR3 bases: TGCAGCGGACAGCGGCTGGGTAATGAAAAACTGTTTTTT.

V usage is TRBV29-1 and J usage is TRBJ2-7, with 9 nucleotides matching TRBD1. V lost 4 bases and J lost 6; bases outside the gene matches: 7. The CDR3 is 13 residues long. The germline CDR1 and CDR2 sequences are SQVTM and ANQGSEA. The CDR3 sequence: CSVAGTGRLEQYF. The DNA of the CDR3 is TGCAGCGTTGCCGGGACAGGGAGGCTCGAGCAGTACTTC.